The 17 T cell receptor beta chains below all came from one sample that was sequenced in a study of T cell clonotyping in hematopoietic cell transplantation. The time point was: recipient sample about 28 days before transplant, after cytoreduction. The table came from immunoSEQ multiplex PCR; TCRdb's copy has only in-frame clones and leaves some out. The sample yields about 38,000 clones, 90% to 95% seen once. The specimen was peripheral blood mononuclear cells, collected before stem cell transplant. These receptors were taken from a man in his forties with chronic myeloid leukemia. Some clones in this sample may be carry-over from other donors' samples.

The rearrangement uses TRBV19 and TRBJ2-7; either TRBD1 or TRBD2 may supply D (5 bases each). V was shortened by 6 bases and J by 3 bases, with 15 bases between the two germline ends. Per the germline V gene, CDR1 is LNHDA and CDR2 is SQIVND (reference sequence). The CDR3 consists of 14 residues. The CDR3 coding sequence is TGTGCCAGTAGACCCCAGGGAGCAAACTACGAGCAGTACTTC. Amino acids: CASRPQGANYEQYF.

The gene calls are TRBV19 and TRBJ2-2; TRBD2 matches at 12 bases. There are 15 residues in the CDR3. V dropped 7 bases and J dropped 5; count of bases not matched to a gene: 5. Looked up from germline, CDR1 is LNHDA and CDR2 is SQIVND (reference sequence). Here the CDR3 reads CASKGLAGLTGELFF. The CDR3 bases are TGTGCCAGTAAAGGACTAGCGGGGTTAACCGGGGAGCTGTTTTTT.

This chain joins TRBV7-2 and TRBJ2-3, with 9 bases identical to TRBD2. With 0 bases clipped from V and 10 bases from J, the junction kept 2 bases outside the gene matches. The germline CDR1 and CDR2 sequences are SGHTA and FQGNSA. The CDR3 sequence is 13 residues long. CDR3 nucleotides: TGTGCCAGCAGCTTAGCGACTAGCGGCGCGCAGTATTTT. It yields the protein CASSLATSGAQYF.

This clone was observed a single time. V usage is TRBV19 and J usage is TRBJ1-5; no definite D call. The CDR3 covers 14 residues. The germline V gene encodes CDR1 LNHDA and CDR2 SQIVND (reference sequence). With 1 base removed from V and 5 bases from J, the gap between germline ends came to 9 bases. Written as DNA, the CDR3 is TGTGCCAGTAGTATAGCAGGACCCCATCAGCCCCAGCATTTT. It is translated as CASSIAGPHQPQHF. The variable domain in full, completed from reference TRBV19 and TRBJ1-5, reads DGGITQSPKYLFRKEGQNVTLSCEQNLNHDAMYWYRQDPGQGLRLIYYSQIVNDFQKGDIAEGYSVSREKKESFPLTVTSAQKNPTAFYLCASSIAGPHQPQHFGDGTRLSIL.

The chain employs TRBV11-2 and TRBJ2-1, with D perhaps TRBD2 (5 bases). Germline V gene lookup returns CDR1 SGHAT and CDR2 FQNNGV. This CDR3 comprises 12 residues. The V and J ends lost 1 base and 9 bases respectively, with 7 bases between them. The CDR3 bases are TGTGCCAGCAGCTTAGGAGGGCTTGAGCAGTTCTTC. As protein: CASSLGGLEQFF.

The chain couples TRBV7-8 to TRBJ1-1; D gene uncertain. CDR1 is SGHVS and CDR2 is FQNEAQ in the germline V gene. This CDR3 is built from 14 residues. Trimming removed 5 bases from V and 6 bases from J, with 16 bases in between. CDR3: CASSPWVASPEAFF. The DNA of the CDR3 is TGTGCCAGCAGCCCTTGGGTGGCGAGCCCTGAAGCTTTCTTT. Supplemented by reference TRBV7-8 and TRBJ1-1, the full variable domain reads GAGVSQSPRYKVAKRGQDVALRCDPISGHVSLFWYQQALGQGPEFLTYFQNEAQLDKSGLPSDRFFAERPEGSVSTLKIQRTQQEDSAVYLCASSPWVASPEAFFGQGTRLTVV.

CDR3 in amino acids: CASGLVRIIGEQYF. The CDR3 DNA is TGTGCTAGTGGTTTGGTTCGAATAATCGGCGAGCAGTACTTC. This chain joins TRBV12-5 and TRBJ2-7; D is unclear. CDR3 length: 14 amino acids. Trimming shortened V by 0 bases and J by 6 bases, and 12 bases separated the two germline ends. The V gene's germline CDR1 is LGHNT and CDR2 FRNRAP.

This sequence joins TRBV4-3 and TRBJ1-5; 7 bases line up with TRBD1. J was trimmed by 7 bases and V by 0 bases; bases with no gene match: 6. This CDR3 has 15 amino acids. CDR1 is LGHNA and CDR2 is YSLEER in the germline V gene. This chain's CDR3 is CASSQDRQGRQPQHF. The CDR3 DNA sequence: TGCGCCAGCAGCCAAGATAGACAGGGTCGACAGCCCCAGCATTTT.

The chain links TRBV30 to TRBJ2-7; D call uncertain. Trimming left V 0 bases short and J 3 bases short, with 3 bases between. The CDR3 spans 11 residues. Germline lookup yields CDR1 GTSNPN and CDR2 SVGIG (reference sequence). CDR3 in amino acids: CAWSVIYEQYF. For the CDR3, the DNA is TGTGCCTGGAGTGTGATCTACGAGCAGTACTTC.

The V and J genes are TRBV6-5 and TRBJ2-1, with D possibly matching TRBD1 (5 bases). The CDR3 runs to 14 residues. V was pared by 0 bases and J by 10 bases, with 13 bases between. In germline, CDR1 is MNHEY, CDR2 SVGAGI. The CDR3 is CASSYSMAGNEQFF. CDR3 DNA sequence: TGTGCCAGCAGTTACTCGATGGCAGGGAACGAGCAGTTCTTC.

The CDR3 coding sequence is TGTGCCAGCAGCTCTTGGACAGGGTACACCGGGGAGCTGTTTTTT. It encodes CASSSWTGYTGELFF. V and J are TRBV5-6 and TRBJ2-2, with 8 bases aligning to TRBD1. CDR3 length equals 15 residues. V shed 3 bases, J shed 3 bases, and the junction held 4 bases outside the gene matches. The germline CDR1 and CDR2 sequences are SGHDT and YYEEEE.

The chain uses TRBV6-5 and TRBJ2-3; D is unresolved. V dropped 0 bases and J dropped 3 bases, with 4 bases sitting between them. CDR1 MNHEY and CDR2 SVGAGI come from the germline V gene. This CDR3 region has 13 residues. The CDR3 region is CASSYSITDTQYF. CDR3 coding DNA: TGTGCCAGCAGTTACTCGATTACAGATACGCAGTATTTT.

The V gene is TRBV5-1, the J gene TRBJ1-2; D may be TRBD1 (6 bases). The CDR3 loop spans 15 amino acids. CDR1 and CDR2 from the germline V gene are SGHRS and YFSETQ. The ends were cut back, 4 bases at V and 5 bases at J, with 18 bases in the middle. The CDR3 DNA reads as TGCGCCAGCAGCCTTCAGGACAGCAACCTTTATGGCTACACCTTC. Protein product: CASSLQDSNLYGYTF.

This clone was detected only a few times. This chain's CDR3 is CASRGRETQYF. In DNA form, the CDR3 reads TGTGCCAGCAGGGGGCGGGAGACCCAGTACTTC. V usage is TRBV25-1 and J usage is TRBJ2-5; the D gene is possibly TRBD1 (5 bases). Trimming shortened V by 6 bases and J by 5 bases, and 7 bases separated the two germline ends. The CDR3 extends over 11 amino acids. Germline lookup yields CDR1 MGHDK and CDR2 SYGVNS.

This clone was seen only a few times. In the same sample, other DNA sequences code for this CDR3. The chain couples TRBV28 to TRBJ1-5; D not resolved. The V gene lost 3 bases and the J gene lost 2 bases, with 2 bases spanning the gap. The germline V gene has CDR1 MDHEN and CDR2 SYDVKM. CDR3 length: 12 amino acids. CDR3 coding DNA: TGTGCCAGCAGTTTCGGCAATCAGCCCCAGCATTTT. Translation gives CASSFGNQPQHF.

CDR3 amino acids: CATSRDLNSGIGYTF. The CDR3 coding sequence is TGTGCCACCAGCAGAGATTTGAACAGCGGAATAGGCTACACCTTC. V gene TRBV15 combines with J gene TRBJ1-2; D gene uncertain. The CDR3 spans 15 residues. V was shortened by 0 bases and J by 8 bases, with 16 bases between the two germline ends. Germline CDR1 is LNHNV and CDR2 is YYDKDF (reference sequence).

V usage is TRBV6-1 and J usage is TRBJ2-5; the match to TRBD1 covers 8 bases. Germline trimming cut 3 bases from V and 3 bases from J; bases unmatched to any gene: 9. CDR1 is MNHNS and CDR2 is SASEGT in the germline V gene. The CDR3 runs 16 residues. The CDR3 sequence is CASSDHARGRKETQYF. The CDR3 DNA is TGTGCCAGCAGTGATCATGCCAGGGGGCGAAAAGAGACCCAGTACTTC.